The 22 T cell receptor beta chains reported below all come from one sample, sequenced in a study of blood T cell repertoires in COVID-19. Only in-frame clones appear in the TCRdb table, and some are missing; sequencing was by immunoSEQ multiplex PCR. Here the sample spans about 68,000 clones, about 80% being singletons. The sequenced sample consisted of peripheral blood. The receptors shown here come from a human donor in a cohort sampled during active COVID-19.

This chain uses TRBV10-3 with TRBJ2-2; D might be TRBD2 (5 bases). This CDR3 region has 15 residues. Per the germline V gene, CDR1 is ENHRY and CDR2 is SYGVKD. With 2 bases removed from V and 4 bases from J, the gap between germline ends came to 11 bases. This CDR3 reads CAISETAGGTGELFF. CDR3 bases: TGTGCCATCAGTGAGACTGCGGGTGGCACCGGGGAGCTGTTTTTT.

The rearrangement links TRBV10-2 to TRBJ2-7; possible D gene TRBD1, 6 bases. Germline V gene sequence: CDR1 WSHSY, CDR2 SAAADI. The CDR3 has 12 residues. The V and J ends lost 4 bases and 4 bases respectively, with 8 bases between them. The CDR3 DNA sequence: TGCGCCAGCAGTGGGCAGGGGTACGAGCAGTACGTC. It translates to CASSGQGYEQYV.

V is TRBV9 and J is TRBJ1-3; D remains ambiguous. CDR3 length equals 14 residues. V was trimmed by 5 bases and J by 3 bases, leaving 12 bases between them. Looked up from germline, CDR1 is SGDLS and CDR2 is YYNGEE. CDR3: CASSQTGFGNTIYF. The CDR3 DNA follows: TGTGCCAGCAGTCAGACCGGGTTTGGAAACACCATATATTTT. The full variable domain, completed using reference TRBV9 and TRBJ1-3, is DSGVTQTPKHLITATGQRVTLRCSPRSGDLSVYWYQQSLDQGLQFLIQYYNGEERAKGNILERFSAQQFPDLHSELNLSSLELGDSALYFCASSQTGFGNTIYFGEGSWLTVV.

The rearrangement uses TRBV2 and TRBJ1-2; TRBD1 agrees at 7 bases. CDR3 size: 14 residues. V shed 5 bases and J 5 bases; nucleotides not matched to a gene: 8. The germline V gene encodes CDR1 SNHLY and CDR2 FYNNEI. In DNA, the CDR3 is TGTGCCAGCAGTTCGACAGGGTCCCCTTATGGCTACACCTTC. Amino acids: CASSSTGSPYGYTF.

The V gene is TRBV7-2, the J gene TRBJ2-7; D may be TRBD2 (7 bases). This CDR3 is 15 amino acids long. CDR1 SGHTA and CDR2 FQGNSA come from the germline V gene. V shed 1 base and J shed 4 bases, with 14 bases lying between them. In nucleotides, the CDR3 is TGTGCCAGCAGCTTAGGAACGGGGGGCCAATACGAGCAGTACTTC. The encoded protein is CASSLGTGGQYEQYF. Using reference TRBV7-2 and TRBJ2-7 for the parts outside the CDR3, the full variable domain is GAGVSQSPSNKVTEKGKDVELRCDPISGHTALYWYRQSLGQGLEFLIYFQGNSAPDKSGLPSDRFSAERTGGSVSTLTIQRTQQEDSAVYLCASSLGTGGQYEQYFGPGTRLTVT.

The chain links TRBV5-1 to TRBJ1-3; no definite D call. V shed 0 bases and J shed 1 base, with 11 bases lying between them. In germline, CDR1 is SGHRS, CDR2 YFSETQ. The CDR3 covers 16 residues. The CDR3 region is CASSLGPGGSGNTIYF. The CDR3 nucleotides are TGCGCCAGCAGCTTGGGCCCAGGAGGGTCTGGAAACACCATATATTTT.

The chain joins TRBV9 to TRBJ1-2; the D is unclear. The CDR3 is made up of 14 amino acids. V lost 3 bases and J 3 bases, leaving 12 bases between the germline ends. Germline V CDR1 and CDR2: SGDLS, YYNGEE. DNA of the CDR3: TGTGCCAGCAGCGCTAGACTTCTGGACTATGGCTACACCTTC. It specifies CASSARLLDYGYTF.

This chain connects TRBV2 to TRBJ2-1; 7 bases line up with TRBD1. The CDR3 consists of 14 residues. V lost 9 bases and J lost 4; bases outside the gene matches: 9. From germline, CDR1 is SNHLY and CDR2 FYNNEI. The CDR3 DNA sequence: TGTGCCAGGGGGAAGGGGGCAGGTTACAATGAGCAGTTCTTC. Protein sequence: CARGKGAGYNEQFF.

The sample holds one count of this clone. The chain is built from TRBV4-1 and TRBJ2-1, with D possibly TRBD2 on 6 matching bases. This CDR3 spans 15 amino acids. Germline CDR1 is MGHRA and CDR2 is YSYEKL. Trimming cost V 0 bases and J 12 bases, with 18 bases left between them. The CDR3 region has the DNA TGCGCCAGCAGCCAAGATGGGAGGCCGTCTTGGGGGCAGTTCTTC. It specifies CASSQDGRPSWGQFF.

The rearrangement uses TRBV28 and TRBJ2-2; a possible D gene is TRBD2 (6 bases). Between the trimmed V and J ends, which lost 3 bases and 4 bases, there was a span of 12 bases. This CDR3 spans 15 amino acids. CDR1 is MDHEN, CDR2 SYDVKM, per germline. The CDR3 sequence is CASSFGGAGTGELFF. Here the CDR3 DNA reads TGTGCCAGCAGTTTCGGAGGGGCGGGCACCGGGGAGCTGTTTTTT. Drawing the rest from reference TRBV28 and TRBJ2-2, the complete variable domain is DVKVTQSSRYLVKRTGEKVFLECVQDMDHENMFWYRQDPGLGLRLIYFSYDVKMKEKGDIPEGYSVSREKKERFSLILESASTNQTSMYLCASSFGGAGTGELFFGEGSRLTVL.

The genes are TRBV6-5 and TRBJ1-1; D might be TRBD1 (6 bases). This CDR3 region has 14 residues. Germline-derived CDR1 and CDR2 are MNHEY and SVGAGI. The V end was cut by 7 bases, the J end by 7 bases, with 19 bases between. As DNA, the CDR3 is TGTGCCAGCACCCCAGAGGGGGACATCGGTGAAGCTTTCTTT. Protein sequence: CASTPEGDIGEAFF.

This clone was counted a few times. CDR3 region: CATLPPGDRGQPQHF. CDR3 in DNA: TGTGCCACCCTACCCCCTGGGGACAGGGGTCAGCCCCAGCATTTT. V gene TRBV6-6 combines with J gene TRBJ1-5; TRBD1 matches at 10 bases. The CDR3 runs 15 residues. CDR1 and CDR2 (germline): MNHNY, SVGAGI (reference sequence). V lost 10 bases, J lost 6 bases, and 12 bases stayed unmatched.

The genes are TRBV6-5 and TRBJ2-1; 7 bases are shared with TRBD1. There are 15 residues in the CDR3. With 6 bases clipped from V and 9 bases from J, the junction kept 14 bases outside the gene matches. Per germline, CDR1 MNHEY and CDR2 SVGAGI. The CDR3 reads CASSSQGSLVSEQFF. The DNA of the CDR3 is TGTGCCAGCAGCTCACAGGGGTCCCTAGTAAGTGAGCAGTTCTTC.

The gene calls are TRBV6-6 and TRBJ1-5; 7 bases align to TRBD1. The CDR3 contains 15 residues. V dropped 0 bases and J dropped 2; count of bases not matched to a gene: 1. Germline V CDR1 and CDR2: MNHNY, SVGAGI (reference sequence). The DNA for the CDR3 is TGTGCCAGCAGTTACTCAGGGGGCGGCAATCAGCCCCAGCATTTT. Residues: CASSYSGGGNQPQHF.

This chain links TRBV14 with TRBJ1-1; tentatively, D is TRBD1 (6 bases). Germline V gene data show CDR1 as SGHDN and CDR2 as FVKESK. V was trimmed by 4 bases and J by 5 bases, leaving 20 bases between them. The CDR3 is 16 residues long. In DNA, the CDR3 is TGTGCCAGCAGCCCCCAACGGACCAGGGGCAGGACTGAAGCTTTCTTT. Its translation: CASSPQRTRGRTEAFF.

The V gene is TRBV29-1, the J gene TRBJ1-2, with a weak D call TRBD1 (5 bases). The CDR3 contains 11 residues. CDR1 and CDR2 from the germline V gene are SQVTM and ANQGSEA. Trimming pared 4 bases from V and 6 bases from J, leaving 9 bases between. CDR3 region: CSVGSGHGYTF. CDR3 DNA sequence: TGCAGCGTTGGGTCAGGGCATGGCTACACCTTC.

The chain carries TRBV11-3 and TRBJ1-1; 8 nucleotides agree with TRBD1. The CDR3 is 14 amino acids. Unmatched junction bases numbered 7, after V lost 4 bases and J lost 6 bases. Germline assignment: CDR1 SGHNT and CDR2 YENEEA. CDR3 loop: CASSSDRGWAEAFF. The CDR3, as DNA: TGTGCCAGCAGCTCCGACAGGGGTTGGGCTGAAGCTTTCTTT.

The chain combines TRBV7-2 with TRBJ2-1; 12 positions agree with TRBD2. The CDR3 spans 16 residues. With 2 bases clipped from V and 6 bases from J, the junction kept 5 bases outside the gene matches. Germline V gives CDR1 SGHTA, CDR2 FQGNSA. The CDR3, as DNA: TGTGCCAGCAGCTTACAAGGACTAGCGGGGTCCAATGAGCAGTTCTTC. It translates to CASSLQGLAGSNEQFF.

The J gene is TRBJ1-4, the V gene TRBV3-1 (or the pseudogene TRBV3-2); 7 bases are shared with TRBD1. The ends lost 2 bases at V and 3 bases at J; junction bases unmatched: 9. CDR1 LGHDT and CDR2 YNNKEL come from the germline V gene (reference sequence). The CDR3 contains 17 residues. The CDR3 region has the DNA TGTGCCAGCAGCCAATTTATGGCGGGACAGCCTAATGAAAAACTGTTTTTT. Translating it yields CASSQFMAGQPNEKLFF.

The chain recombines TRBV11-3 with TRBJ1-6, with TRBD1 matching 9 bases. The CDR3 length is 14 residues. Germline CDR1 reads SGHNT; CDR2 reads YENEEA. Trimming cost V 5 bases and J 10 bases; bases outside gene matches: 6. The CDR3 loop reads CASSPRQGGSPLHF. The DNA of the CDR3 is TGTGCCAGCAGCCCTCGACAGGGGGGCTCACCCCTCCACTTT.

Here the CDR3 DNA reads TGTGCCAGCCTTCTAGCGAGAAGCACAGATACGCAGTATTTT. It is translated as CASLLARSTDTQYF. The chain has TRBV18 and TRBJ2-3, with a tentative D call TRBD2 (6 bases). CDR1 is KGHSH, CDR2 LQKENI, per germline. This CDR3 has 14 residues. Trimming pared 8 bases from V and 0 bases from J, leaving 12 bases between.

A single count supports this clone. The rearrangement uses TRBV30 and TRBJ2-7; 9 bases align to TRBD1. The germline V gene encodes CDR1 GTSNPN and CDR2 SVGIG (reference sequence). The CDR3 length is 14 residues. Trimming took 4 bases from V and 1 from J; bases not matched to a gene: 5. The CDR3 DNA reads TGTGCCTGGACCGCGGACAGGGGTTCCTACGAGCAGTACTTC. Protein sequence: CAWTADRGSYEQYF.